This TCR beta chain appears in the sequencing data of a study of OX40 agonist ivuxolimab in advanced cancers. Study-level information: Ivuxolimab is an agonistic anti-OX40 (CD134) antibody, and patients were treated with it.

With 5 bases removed from V and 5 bases from J, the gap between germline ends came to 15 bases. The CDR3 consists of 14 residues. From germline, CDR1 is SEHNR and CDR2 FQNEAQ (reference sequence). Some clones are missing from TCRdb's copy, which holds only in-frame ones; the method was immunoSEQ multiplex PCR. Of under 35,000 clones listed, under 80% are singletons. Study findings and constraints: Some nonresponders additionally presented with little normalized T-cell clonal expansion.

On this clone itself: The antigen is unknown.

The sequence came from an adult with an advanced solid tumor such as melanoma, head and neck, liver or kidney cancer. J is TRBJ1-2 and V is TRBV7-9; perhaps TRBD1 as D (6 bases). The sequenced sample was CD4+ or CD8+ T cells sorted from blood, obtained in a trial of the OX40 agonist ivuxolimab. The CDR3 DNA reads as TGTGCCAGCAGCCCTACACAGGGCGGTTATGGCTACACCTTC. The encoded protein is CASSPTQGGYGYTF.